This entry lists 19 T cell receptor beta chains sequenced from one sample in a study of cytomegalovirus exposure and HLA in healthy donors. Amplification used 60 Vbeta primers and 13 Jbeta primers. This table comes from immunoSEQ multiplex PCR, and its TCRdb copy is limited to in-frame clones, with some not included. The data hold 150,000 to 180,000 clones, with around three quarters observed a single time. The sequenced sample was PBMCs. The receptors were gathered from a woman in her 40s in good health and CMV-seronegative.

The genes are TRBV21-1 and TRBJ1-5; the table names TRBD1, a call not compared with the DNA. TRBV21-1 is flagged as a pseudogene. The CDR3 sequence is 19 residues long. The CDR3 DNA sequence: TGTGCCAGCAGCAGAGGGGGTATAGACAGGGGGCCTAGCAATCAGCCCCAGCATTTT. Its translation: CASSRGGIDRGPSNQPQHF.

The rearrangement joins TRBV29-1 to TRBJ1-5; 9 bases map to TRBD1. The germline gives CDR1 SQVTM, CDR2 ANQGSEA. V lost 7 bases, J lost 1 base, and 14 bases stayed unmatched. This CDR3 region has 17 residues. The CDR3 sequence is CSEDTDRGCRSNQPQHF. In DNA form, the CDR3 reads TGCAGCGAAGACACGGACAGGGGCTGTAGGAGCAATCAGCCCCAGCATTTT. Drawing the rest from reference TRBV29-1 and TRBJ1-5, the complete variable domain is SAVISQKPSRDICQRGTSLTIQCQVDSQVTMMFWYRQQPGQSLTLIATANQGSEATYESGFVIDKFPISRPNLTFSTLTVSNMSPEDSSIYLCSEDTDRGCRSNQPQHFGDGTRLSIL.

The chain is built from TRBV9 and TRBJ1-3; possibly TRBD1 for D (6 bases). V was pared by 0 bases and J by 7 bases, with 8 bases between. Germline CDR1 and CDR2: SGDLS and YYNGEE. This CDR3 is built from 13 residues. Here the CDR3 reads CASSVDQGNTIYF. The CDR3, as DNA: TGTGCCAGCAGCGTAGATCAGGGGAACACCATATATTTT. Full variable domain (outside the CDR3, taken from reference TRBV9 and TRBJ1-3): DSGVTQTPKHLITATGQRVTLRCSPRSGDLSVYWYQQSLDQGLQFLIQYYNGEERAKGNILERFSAQQFPDLHSELNLSSLELGDSALYFCASSVDQGNTIYFGEGSWLTVV.

The gene calls are TRBV5-4 and TRBJ2-1, with 7 bases matching TRBD2. The CDR3 sequence is 13 residues long. The germline V gene has CDR1 SGHNT and CDR2 YYREEE (reference sequence). The trim removed 10 bases at V and 8 bases at J, leaving 12 bases unmatched. For the CDR3, the DNA is TGTGCCGGGGGGAGGGCAAGTCGGGATGAGCAGTTCTTC. Protein sequence: CAGGRASRDEQFF.

The chain recombines TRBV6-5 with TRBJ1-1; D is possibly TRBD1 (5 bases). The CDR3 spans 15 residues. CDR1 MNHEY and CDR2 SVGAGI come from the germline V gene. Trimming took off 2 bases at V and 0 bases at J, with 10 bases between the two ends. The CDR3 bases are TGTGCCAGCAGTTACCTGCAGGGTCTGAACACTGAAGCTTTCTTT. It yields the protein CASSYLQGLNTEAFF.

The V gene is TRBV5-1, the J gene TRBJ2-1; TRBD2 matches at 7 bases. The CDR3 sequence is 15 residues long. Germline CDR1 reads SGHRS; CDR2 reads YFSETQ. The V and J ends lost 3 bases and 2 bases, in that order; junction bases with no gene match: 5. CDR3 protein: CASSSSGTTYNEQFF. The DNA of the CDR3 is TGCGCCAGCAGCTCTAGCGGCACCACCTACAATGAGCAGTTCTTC.

This clone turned up a few times. The chain joins TRBV5-4 to TRBJ2-3, with 11 bases matching TRBD2. This CDR3 comprises 18 residues. Looked up from germline, CDR1 is SGHNT and CDR2 is YYREEE (reference sequence). The V gene end was trimmed by 4 bases and the J gene end by 4 bases; junction bases not matched to a gene: 14. CDR3 amino acids: CASSVLRASGRRADTQYF. CDR3 in DNA: TGTGCCAGCAGCGTCCTGCGGGCTAGCGGGAGGAGGGCAGATACGCAGTATTTT.

The V and J genes are TRBV6-6 and TRBJ1-1, with D possibly TRBD1 on 5 matching bases. Germline V lookup: CDR1 MNHNY, CDR2 SVGAGI (reference sequence). The CDR3 has 14 residues. V lost 7 bases and J 4 bases, leaving 16 bases between the germline ends. Written as DNA, the CDR3 is TGTGCCAGCAAGAGAAGTCTCGGGGGCACTGAAGCTTTCTTT. It specifies CASKRSLGGTEAFF.

The gene calls are TRBV10-2 and TRBJ2-7, with TRBD2 matching 8 bases. The CDR3 runs 14 residues. Trimming cost V 7 bases and J 1 base; bases outside gene matches: 6. The germline CDR1 and CDR2 sequences are WSHSY and SAAADI. In nucleotides, the CDR3 is TGCGCCAGCATGATTAGCGGGGAATCCTACGAGCAGTACTTC. It encodes CASMISGESYEQYF.

This chain joins TRBV19 and TRBJ1-3, with a tentative D call TRBD1 (6 bases). This CDR3 spans 13 amino acids. Germline V lookup: CDR1 LNHDA, CDR2 SQIVND (reference sequence). The V end lost 7 bases, the J end lost 5 bases, and 12 bases lay between the germline ends. CDR3 nucleotides: TGTGCCAGTAAGGGGGACGGGAGAAACACCATATATTTT. Its translation is CASKGDGRNTIYF.

This clone was found a few times. The V call is TRBV6-1, the J call TRBJ2-6; 7 bases match TRBD1. V gave up 2 bases and J gave up 0 bases; unmatched junction bases: 7. The CDR3 has 18 amino acids. The germline V gene has CDR1 MNHNS and CDR2 SASEGT. CDR3 loop: CASSERGTAYSGANVLTF. The CDR3 nucleotides are TGTGCCAGCAGTGAAAGGGGGACAGCCTACTCTGGGGCCAACGTCCTGACTTTC.

This clone has a single count. CDR3: CASSLSPQGGGKLFF. DNA of the CDR3: TGTGCCAGCAGTTTATCCCCACAAGGTGGAGGAAAACTGTTTTTT. The chain joins TRBV28 to TRBJ1-4; no clear D. Per germline, CDR1 MDHEN and CDR2 SYDVKM. The CDR3 has 15 residues. Trimming removed 1 base from V and 10 bases from J, with 16 bases in between.

The chain couples TRBV19 to TRBJ2-5; 7 nucleotides line up with TRBD2. This CDR3 has 13 amino acids. Per germline, CDR1 LNHDA and CDR2 SQIVND (reference sequence). J was trimmed by 0 bases and V by 6 bases; bases with no gene match: 1. The CDR3 nucleotides read TGTGCCAGTAGGGGGGGGTACCAAGAGACCCAGTACTTC. As protein: CASRGGYQETQYF.

V usage is TRBV6-1 and J usage is TRBJ2-7; the D gene is possibly TRBD1 (5 bases). The V end lost 2 bases, the J end lost 2 bases, and 7 bases lay between the germline ends. The CDR3 sequence is 13 residues long. Per the germline V gene, CDR1 is MNHNS and CDR2 is SASEGT. In DNA, the CDR3 is TGTGCCAGCAGTGAACAGGGCCCCTACGAGCAGTACTTC. It encodes CASSEQGPYEQYF.

This clone was detected only a few times. The chain carries TRBV6-6 and TRBJ1-1, with 8 bases fitting TRBD1. Trimming removed 5 bases from V and 3 bases from J; junction bases left unmatched: 8. The CDR3 totals 15 residues. Germline lookup yields CDR1 MNHNY and CDR2 SVGAGI (reference sequence). The CDR3 DNA follows: TGTGCCAGCAGTCACGGGACAGGCCAGGACACTGAAGCTTTCTTT. This translates into CASSHGTGQDTEAFF.

The chain couples TRBV6-9 to TRBJ1-1, with 7 positions matching TRBD1. Germline CDR1 reads MNHGY; CDR2 reads SVAAGI. This CDR3 spans 16 amino acids. V was pared by 4 bases and J by 10 bases, with 18 bases of the junction left unmatched. The CDR3 DNA sequence: TGTGCCAGCAGTTCGACCCTAAACAGGGGAAGAAGGGCAGCTTTCTTT. It is translated as CASSSTLNRGRRAAFF.

This sequence joins TRBV6-5 and TRBJ1-2; 9 bases are shared with TRBD1. The germline V gene encodes CDR1 MNHEY and CDR2 SVGAGI. V dropped 5 bases and J dropped 3; count of bases not matched to a gene: 4. This CDR3 is 14 amino acids long. Here the CDR3 DNA reads TGTGCCAGCAGTGCCGACAGGGGGGACTATGGCTACACCTTC. Translation gives CASSADRGDYGYTF.

The chain carries TRBV30 and TRBJ2-3, with D tentatively TRBD1 (5 bases). CDR3 length: 15 residues. The V and J ends lost 3 bases and 7 bases respectively, with 20 bases between them. CDR1 GTSNPN and CDR2 SVGIG come from the germline V gene (reference sequence). Here the CDR3 reads CAWSHIGTSGYTQYF. The CDR3 DNA sequence: TGTGCCTGGAGCCACATCGGCACTTCAGGGTATACGCAGTATTTT.

The rearrangement joins TRBV5-1 to TRBJ1-2, with 7 bases identical to TRBD1. The CDR3 length is 14 residues. Germline lookup yields CDR1 SGHRS and CDR2 YFSETQ. Losses at the gene ends were 5 bases for V and 5 bases for J; bases not matched to a gene: 9. The CDR3 region has the DNA TGCGCCAGCAGTTTGACAGGGCTTGGTTATGGCTACACCTTC. Translating it yields CASSLTGLGYGYTF.